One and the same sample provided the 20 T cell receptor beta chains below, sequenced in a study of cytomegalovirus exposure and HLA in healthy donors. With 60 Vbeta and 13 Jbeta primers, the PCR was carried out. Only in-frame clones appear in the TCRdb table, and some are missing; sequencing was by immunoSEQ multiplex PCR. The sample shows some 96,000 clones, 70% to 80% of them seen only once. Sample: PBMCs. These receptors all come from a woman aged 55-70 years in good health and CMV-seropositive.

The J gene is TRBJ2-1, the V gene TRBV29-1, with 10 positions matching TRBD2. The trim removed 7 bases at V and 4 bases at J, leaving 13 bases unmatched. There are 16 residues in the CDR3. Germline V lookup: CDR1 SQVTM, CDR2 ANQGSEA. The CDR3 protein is CSEIGPGLATYNEQFF. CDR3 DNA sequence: TGCAGCGAAATCGGTCCGGGACTAGCGACTTACAATGAGCAGTTCTTC.

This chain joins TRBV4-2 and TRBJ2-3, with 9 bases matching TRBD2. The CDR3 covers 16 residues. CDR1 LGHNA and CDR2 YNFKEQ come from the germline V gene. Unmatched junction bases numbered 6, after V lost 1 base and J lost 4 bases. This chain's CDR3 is CASSQGAGGSADTQYF. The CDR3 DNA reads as TGTGCCAGCAGCCAAGGGGCGGGGGGGAGCGCAGATACGCAGTATTTT.

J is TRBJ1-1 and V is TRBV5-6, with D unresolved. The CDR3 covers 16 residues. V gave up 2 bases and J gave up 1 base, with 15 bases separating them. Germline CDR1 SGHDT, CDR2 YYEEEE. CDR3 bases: TGTGCCAGCAGCTTCTGGGCCCTTAGACCGAACACTGAAGCTTTCTTT. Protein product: CASSFWALRPNTEAFF.

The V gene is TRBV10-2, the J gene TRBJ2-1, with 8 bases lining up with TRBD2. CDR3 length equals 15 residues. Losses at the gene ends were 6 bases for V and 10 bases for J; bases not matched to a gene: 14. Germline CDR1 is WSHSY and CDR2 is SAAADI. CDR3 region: CASRGRTSFKAEQFF. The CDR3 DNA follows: TGCGCCAGCAGGGGACGGACTAGCTTCAAGGCGGAGCAGTTCTTC.

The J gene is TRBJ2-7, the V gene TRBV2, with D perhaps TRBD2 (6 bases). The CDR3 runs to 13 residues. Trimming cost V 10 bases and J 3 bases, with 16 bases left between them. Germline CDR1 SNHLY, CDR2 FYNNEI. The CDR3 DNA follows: TGTGCCACTAGGGCGGGACCCAGCTACGAGCAGTACTTC. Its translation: CATRAGPSYEQYF.

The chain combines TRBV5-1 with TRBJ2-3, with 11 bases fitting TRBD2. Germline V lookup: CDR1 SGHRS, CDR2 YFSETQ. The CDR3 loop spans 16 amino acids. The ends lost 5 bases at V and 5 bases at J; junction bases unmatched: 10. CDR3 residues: CASRGVAGGHEDTQYF. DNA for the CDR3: TGCGCCAGCAGGGGTGTAGCGGGAGGGCATGAAGATACGCAGTATTTT. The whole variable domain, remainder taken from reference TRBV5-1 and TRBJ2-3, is KAGVTQTPRYLIKTRGQQVTLSCSPISGHRSVSWYQQTPGQGLQFLFEYFSETQRNKGNFPGRFSGRQFSNSRSEMNVSTLELGDSALYLCASRGVAGGHEDTQYFGPGTRLTVL.

The CDR3 region has the DNA TGTGCCAGCTCACCCCTCAGGGGCGGTGACACTGAAGCTTTCTTT. The encoded protein is CASSPLRGGDTEAFF. J is TRBJ1-1 and V is TRBV18; maybe TRBD1 (6 bases). Germline CDR1 reads KGHSH; CDR2 reads LQKENI. V gave up 3 bases and J gave up 3 bases, with 14 bases separating them. The CDR3 consists of 15 residues.

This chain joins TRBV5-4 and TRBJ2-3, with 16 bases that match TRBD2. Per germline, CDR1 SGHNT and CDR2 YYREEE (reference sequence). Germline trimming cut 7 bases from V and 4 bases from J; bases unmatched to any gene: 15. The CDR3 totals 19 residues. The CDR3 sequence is CASRGTSGRAILQADTQYF. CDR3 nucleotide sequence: TGTGCCAGCCGCGGGACTAGCGGGAGGGCCATTCTTCAGGCAGATACGCAGTATTTT.

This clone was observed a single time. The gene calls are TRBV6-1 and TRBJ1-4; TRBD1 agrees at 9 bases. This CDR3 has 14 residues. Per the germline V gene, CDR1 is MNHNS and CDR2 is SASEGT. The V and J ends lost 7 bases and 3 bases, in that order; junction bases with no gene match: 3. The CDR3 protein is CASNRDRANEKLFF. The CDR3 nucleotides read TGTGCCAGCAACCGGGACAGGGCTAATGAAAAACTGTTTTTT.

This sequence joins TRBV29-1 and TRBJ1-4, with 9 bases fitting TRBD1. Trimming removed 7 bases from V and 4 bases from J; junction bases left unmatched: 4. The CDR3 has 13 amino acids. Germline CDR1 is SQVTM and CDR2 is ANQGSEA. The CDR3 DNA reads TGCAGCGCGGGGACAGGGAGTAATGAAAAACTGTTTTTT. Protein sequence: CSAGTGSNEKLFF.

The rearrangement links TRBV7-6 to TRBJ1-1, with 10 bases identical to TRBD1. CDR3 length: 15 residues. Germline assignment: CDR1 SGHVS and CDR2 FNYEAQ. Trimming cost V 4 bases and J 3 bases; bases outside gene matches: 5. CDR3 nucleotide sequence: TGTGCCAGCAGCTCAACCGGGACAGGGGACACTGAAGCTTTCTTT. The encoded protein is CASSSTGTGDTEAFF.

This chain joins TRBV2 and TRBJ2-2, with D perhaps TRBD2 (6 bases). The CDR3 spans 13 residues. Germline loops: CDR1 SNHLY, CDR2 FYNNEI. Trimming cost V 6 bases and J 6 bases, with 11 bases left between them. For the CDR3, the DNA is TGTGCCAGCAGCGGAGGACTATCCGGGGAGCTGTTTTTT. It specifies CASSGGLSGELFF.

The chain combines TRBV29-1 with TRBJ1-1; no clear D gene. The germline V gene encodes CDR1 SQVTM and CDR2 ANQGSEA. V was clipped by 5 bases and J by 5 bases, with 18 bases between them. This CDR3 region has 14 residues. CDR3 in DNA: TGCAGCGTTTCCTCTGGGATGGGAGGAACTGAAGCTTTCTTT. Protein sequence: CSVSSGMGGTEAFF.

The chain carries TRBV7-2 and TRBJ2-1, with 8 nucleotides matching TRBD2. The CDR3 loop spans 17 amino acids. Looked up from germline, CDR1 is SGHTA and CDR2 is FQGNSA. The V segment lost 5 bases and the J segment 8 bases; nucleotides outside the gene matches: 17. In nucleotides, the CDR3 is TGTGCCAGCAGCCAAGGACGACTGAGCGGGGGAGCATATGAGCAGTTCTTC. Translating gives CASSQGRLSGGAYEQFF.

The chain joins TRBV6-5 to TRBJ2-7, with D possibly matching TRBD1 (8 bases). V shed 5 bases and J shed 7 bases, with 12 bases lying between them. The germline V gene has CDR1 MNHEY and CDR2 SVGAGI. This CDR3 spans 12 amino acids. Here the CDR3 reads CASSQRDREQYF. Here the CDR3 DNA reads TGTGCCAGCAGTCAGCGGGACAGGGAGCAGTACTTC.

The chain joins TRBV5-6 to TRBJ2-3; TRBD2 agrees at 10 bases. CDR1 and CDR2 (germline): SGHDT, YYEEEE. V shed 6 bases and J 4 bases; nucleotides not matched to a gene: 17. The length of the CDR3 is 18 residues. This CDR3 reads CASIPPPRERGGSDTQYF. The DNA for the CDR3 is TGTGCCAGCATCCCCCCCCCTAGAGAGCGGGGGGGGTCAGATACGCAGTATTTT.

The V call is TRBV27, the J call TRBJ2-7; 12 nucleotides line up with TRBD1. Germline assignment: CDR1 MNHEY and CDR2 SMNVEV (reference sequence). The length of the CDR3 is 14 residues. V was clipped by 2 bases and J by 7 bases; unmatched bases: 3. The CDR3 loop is CASSLGTGGLEQYF. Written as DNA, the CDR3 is TGTGCCAGCAGTTTAGGGACAGGGGGCTTAGAGCAGTACTTC.

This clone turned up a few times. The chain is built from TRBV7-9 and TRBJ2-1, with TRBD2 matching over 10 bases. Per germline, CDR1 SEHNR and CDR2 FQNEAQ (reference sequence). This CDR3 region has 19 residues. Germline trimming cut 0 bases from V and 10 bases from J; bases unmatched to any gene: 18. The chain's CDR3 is CASSLAVSLAGVRTREQFF. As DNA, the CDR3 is TGTGCCAGCAGCTTAGCGGTCAGCCTAGCGGGAGTTAGGACGCGGGAGCAGTTCTTC. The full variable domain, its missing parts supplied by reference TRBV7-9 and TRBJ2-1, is DTGVSQNPRHKITKRGQNVTFRCDPISEHNRLYWYRQTLGQGPEFLTYFQNEAQLEKSRLLSDRFSAERPKGSFSTLEIQRTEQGDSAMYLCASSLAVSLAGVRTREQFFGPGTRLTVL.

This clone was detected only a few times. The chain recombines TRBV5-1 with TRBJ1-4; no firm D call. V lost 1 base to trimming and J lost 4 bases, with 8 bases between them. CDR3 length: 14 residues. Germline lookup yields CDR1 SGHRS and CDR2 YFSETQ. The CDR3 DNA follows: TGCGCCAGCAGCTTGTTAGGAGTTAATGAAAAACTGTTTTTT. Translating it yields CASSLLGVNEKLFF.

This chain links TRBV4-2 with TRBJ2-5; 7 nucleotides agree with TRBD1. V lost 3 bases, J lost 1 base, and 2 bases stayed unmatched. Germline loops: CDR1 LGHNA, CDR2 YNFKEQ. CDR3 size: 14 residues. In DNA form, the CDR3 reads TGTGCCAGCAGCCAGACAGGGATCCAAGAGACCCAGTACTTC. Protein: CASSQTGIQETQYF.